The next 23 T cell receptor beta chains were all read from a single sample in a study of cytomegalovirus exposure and HLA in healthy donors. The method was immunoSEQ multiplex PCR; TCRdb's version includes in-frame clones alone and lacks a portion of them. The sample lists 71,000 or so clones, 94% occurring once. Sequences were obtained from PBMCs. The receptors come from a woman aged 18-29 years in good health and CMV-seronegative.

The genes are TRBV5-4 and TRBJ1-2, with a tentative D call TRBD1 (6 bases). The CDR3 is 14 amino acids. The V gene lost 3 bases and the J gene lost 4 bases, with 13 bases spanning the gap. Germline V gene sequence: CDR1 SGHNT, CDR2 YYREEE (reference sequence). Here the CDR3 reads CASSSTRTAYGYTF. CDR3 DNA sequence: TGTGCCAGCAGCTCAACTCGGACAGCCTATGGCTACACCTTC.

The chain employs TRBV14 and TRBJ1-4, with D possibly matching TRBD1 (5 bases). In germline, CDR1 is SGHDN, CDR2 FVKESK. This CDR3 has 13 amino acids. V was trimmed by 3 bases and J by 10 bases, leaving 12 bases between them. CDR3 in amino acids: CASSQSGLGKLFF. As DNA, the CDR3 is TGTGCCAGCAGCCAGTCGGGACTCGGAAAACTGTTTTTT.

The chain is built from TRBV6-1 and TRBJ2-1, with 10 bases aligning to TRBD2. From germline, CDR1 is MNHNS and CDR2 SASEGT. After removal of 6 bases from V and 3 bases from J, the junction contained 5 bases not matched to a gene. The CDR3 runs to 15 residues. Written as DNA, the CDR3 is TGTGCCAGCAGGCCCGGGACTAGCGACTACAATGAGCAGTTCTTC. Its translation: CASRPGTSDYNEQFF.

This clone occurred once. The chain has TRBV9 and TRBJ2-3; 10 bases match TRBD1. The trim removed 0 bases at V and 4 bases at J, leaving 5 bases unmatched. CDR3 length: 16 amino acids. Per germline, CDR1 SGDLS and CDR2 YYNGEE. CDR3: CASSVDWTGGSDTQYF. In DNA form, the CDR3 reads TGTGCCAGCAGCGTAGATTGGACAGGGGGATCAGATACGCAGTATTTT.

This chain connects TRBV5-6 to TRBJ2-1, with a possible D match to TRBD2 (6 bases). Germline values: CDR1 SGHDT, CDR2 YYEEEE. Trimming shortened V by 5 bases and J by 0 bases, and 15 bases separated the two germline ends. The CDR3 is 16 residues long. CDR3 region: CASSTSSASSYNEQFF. The CDR3 DNA sequence: TGTGCCAGCAGTACCTCTAGCGCTAGCTCCTACAATGAGCAGTTCTTC.

The chain recombines TRBV14 with TRBJ1-2; D is uncertain. V lost 0 bases, J lost 0 bases, and 11 bases lay in between. The CDR3 loop spans 16 amino acids. Germline lookup yields CDR1 SGHDN and CDR2 FVKESK. The CDR3 DNA follows: TGTGCCAGCAGCCAAGATCTAGCACACCCTAACTATGGCTACACCTTC. Protein: CASSQDLAHPNYGYTF.

Only one count was recorded for this clone. The gene calls are TRBV6-5 and TRBJ1-3, with 9 bases aligning to TRBD1. Germline V gene sequence: CDR1 MNHEY, CDR2 SVGAGI. The CDR3 covers 15 residues. With 6 bases clipped from V and 1 base from J, the junction kept 4 bases outside the gene matches. CDR3 amino acids: CASRLQGASGNTIYF. In nucleotides, the CDR3 is TGTGCCAGCAGGTTACAGGGGGCTTCTGGAAACACCATATATTTT.

CDR3 nucleotides: TGTGCCAGCAGCGCGGCTAGCAATCAGCCCCAGCATTTT. Its protein is CASSAASNQPQHF. The chain is built from TRBV6-5 and TRBJ1-5; D gene unclear. Germline V gene sequence: CDR1 MNHEY, CDR2 SVGAGI. CDR3 size: 13 residues. The V end was cut by 6 bases, the J end by 0 bases, with 6 bases between.

The chain has TRBV30 and TRBJ2-1; 7 bases fit TRBD1. The junction had 4 bases not matched to a gene; V was cut back by 1 base and J by 7 bases. This CDR3 has 13 residues. The germline V gene has CDR1 GTSNPN and CDR2 SVGIG (reference sequence). CDR3 region: CAWSGQGANEQFF. CDR3 nucleotides: TGTGCCTGGAGTGGACAGGGCGCAAATGAGCAGTTCTTC.

The chain links TRBV11-3 to TRBJ2-1; 9 bases align to TRBD1. There are 16 residues in the CDR3. From germline, CDR1 is SGHNT and CDR2 YENEEA. Trimming took 6 bases from V and 5 from J; bases not matched to a gene: 11. The CDR3 sequence: CASSPRGGQGNNEQFF. The CDR3 nucleotides read TGTGCCAGCAGTCCTAGGGGGGGACAGGGCAACAATGAGCAGTTCTTC.

The rearrangement links TRBV27 to TRBJ2-7; D gene ambiguous. The V end was cut by 0 bases, the J end by 3 bases, with 12 bases between. Germline V gives CDR1 MNHEY, CDR2 SMNVEV (reference sequence). The CDR3 is made up of 15 amino acids. In DNA form, the CDR3 reads TGTGCCAGCAGTTTATCGTCCGGCGGAGACTACGAGCAGTACTTC. This codes for CASSLSSGGDYEQYF.

The chain joins TRBV12-5 to TRBJ2-3; D not resolved. This CDR3 is 12 amino acids long. Germline V lookup: CDR1 LGHNT, CDR2 FRNRAP. Trimming removed 2 bases from V and 11 bases from J, with 11 bases in between. CDR3 nucleotide sequence: TGTGCTAGTGGTTTGTTTCCCCCAGGGCAGTATTTT. It yields the protein CASGLFPPGQYF.

The chain recombines TRBV10-3 with TRBJ2-7; a weak D match, TRBD1 (6 bases). This CDR3 spans 13 amino acids. With 4 bases removed from V and 4 bases from J, the gap between germline ends came to 11 bases. The germline CDR1 and CDR2 sequences are ENHRY and SYGVKD. CDR3 sequence: CAISAGQQYEQYF. CDR3 bases: TGTGCCATCAGTGCGGGACAACAGTACGAGCAGTACTTC.

The chain links TRBV4-1 to TRBJ1-4; 8 positions match TRBD1. Germline CDR1 and CDR2: MGHRA and YSYEKL. Trimming cost V 1 base and J 6 bases; bases outside gene matches: 4. This CDR3 spans 15 amino acids. The CDR3 loop reads CASSQVGQADEKLFF. The CDR3 nucleotides are TGCGCCAGCAGCCAAGTGGGACAGGCGGATGAAAAACTGTTTTTT.

This chain uses TRBV7-2 with TRBJ2-7; 7 bases map to TRBD2. The germline V gene encodes CDR1 SGHTA and CDR2 FQGNSA. CDR3 length: 15 amino acids. The junction had 7 bases not matched to a gene; V was cut back by 0 bases and J by 5 bases. For the CDR3, the DNA is TGTGCCAGCAGCTTAGCGTTCGGGGGGTTGGACGAGCAGTACTTC. Residues: CASSLAFGGLDEQYF.

V is TRBV2 and J is TRBJ1-2; no firm D call. CDR1 is SNHLY, CDR2 FYNNEI, per germline. Trimming removed 1 base at V and 1 base at J, with 13 bases between. This CDR3 region has 16 residues. Here the CDR3 reads CASSEENSRFNYGYTF. The CDR3 bases are TGTGCCAGCAGTGAAGAAAACAGCCGCTTTAACTATGGCTACACCTTC.

This clone was found once. The chain uses TRBV27 and TRBJ1-5, with 9 bases lining up with TRBD1. This CDR3 is built from 14 residues. CDR1 is MNHEY, CDR2 SMNVEV, per germline (reference sequence). After removal of 6 bases from V and 5 bases from J, the junction contained 5 bases not matched to a gene. In DNA form, the CDR3 reads TGTGCCAGCAGCCGACAGGGGGGGGATCAGCCCCAGCATTTT. It codes for CASSRQGGDQPQHF.

The genes are TRBV6-6 and TRBJ2-3; D is perhaps TRBD1 (6 bases). Looked up from germline, CDR1 is MNHNY and CDR2 is SVGAGI (reference sequence). Between the trimmed V and J ends, which lost 2 bases and 4 bases, there was a span of 16 bases. This CDR3 is 16 amino acids long. The CDR3 DNA follows: TGTGCCAGCAGTTACCCAGAACAACAGGGCCCAGATACGCAGTATTTT. Translation: CASSYPEQQGPDTQYF.

This clone was detected only once. This chain links TRBV13 with TRBJ2-7, with 11 bases that match TRBD2. CDR1 and CDR2 (germline): PRHDT, FYEKMQ (reference sequence). This CDR3 has 16 amino acids. V gave up 5 bases and J gave up 0 bases; unmatched junction bases: 6. In nucleotides, the CDR3 is TGTGCCAGCAGCCGAGTCCTAGCGGGGGGCTCCTACGAGCAGTACTTC. This translates into CASSRVLAGGSYEQYF.

This clone was recorded once. The gene calls are TRBV29-1 and TRBJ1-5, with 9 bases identical to TRBD1. Germline V gives CDR1 SQVTM, CDR2 ANQGSEA. After removal of 6 bases from V and 6 bases from J, the junction contained 12 bases not matched to a gene. The CDR3 has 15 amino acids. The chain's CDR3 is CSVTLGQGWAQPQHF. CDR3 nucleotides: TGCAGCGTGACCCTAGGACAGGGGTGGGCTCAGCCCCAGCATTTT. Using reference TRBV29-1 and TRBJ1-5 for the parts outside the CDR3, the full variable domain is SAVISQKPSRDICQRGTSLTIQCQVDSQVTMMFWYRQQPGQSLTLIATANQGSEATYESGFVIDKFPISRPNLTFSTLTVSNMSPEDSSIYLCSVTLGQGWAQPQHFGDGTRLSIL.

The chain employs TRBV21-1 and TRBJ2-7; the D segment call TRBD1 is taken from the table without a DNA check. TRBV21-1 is listed as a pseudogene. The CDR3 length is 15 residues. The CDR3 protein is CASSKEGTGGYEQYF. CDR3 in DNA: TGTGCCAGCAGCAAAGAGGGGACAGGGGGTTACGAGCAGTACTTC.

V and J are TRBV6-1 and TRBJ2-7, with D tentatively TRBD1 (5 bases). The length of the CDR3 is 14 residues. CDR1 is MNHNS and CDR2 is SASEGT in the germline V gene. V was trimmed by 5 bases and J by 6 bases, leaving 17 bases between them. The CDR3 region has the DNA TGTGCCAGCAGTCTAGACCCCTTTAGGGGCGAGCAGTACTTC. The encoded protein is CASSLDPFRGEQYF.

The chain has TRBV10-3 and TRBJ1-1; TRBD1 might be the D (5 bases). V lost 4 bases and J lost 3, with 12 bases in between. Per germline, CDR1 ENHRY and CDR2 SYGVKD. The CDR3 totals 14 residues. CDR3 in DNA: TGTGCCATCAGTGTTGAAGGGGCGCACACTGAAGCTTTCTTT. Translated: CAISVEGAHTEAFF.